This T cell receptor beta chain stems from a study of OX40 agonist ivuxolimab in advanced cancers. Describing the broader study: Ivuxolimab was an agonistic, fully human IgG2 monoclonal antibody directed against OX40 (CD134), a costimulatory receptor. In the dose-escalation cohort, 82.7% of patients were male, and the mean age was 60 years with a range of 23 to 79. Patients were allowed to have had prior anti-PD-1, anti-PD-L1 or anti-CTLA-4 therapy, and approximately 40% of the dose-escalation patients had been treated with checkpoint inhibitors. The point of sequencing TCRbeta in the periphery was to test whether ivuxolimab changed TCR sequence diversity and drove clonal T-cell expansion. Intravenous ivuxolimab was administered to patients every 2 weeks at six dose levels: 0.01, 0.1, 0.3, 1.5, 3 and 10 mg/kg. Among the approximately 54 dose-escalation patients, about 19 had hepatocellular carcinoma, 15 or so melanoma, 9 renal cell carcinoma and 9 head and neck cancer. Partial responses occurred in three dose-escalation patients, of whom one had hepatocellular carcinoma and two had cutaneous melanoma. The paper describes the monotherapy dose-escalation part (N = 52 patients) of the phase I trial of ivuxolimab.

Genomic DNA was extracted from sorted cells for sequencing of the TCRbeta CDR3 region. The immunoSEQ Assay was used for sequencing of TCRbeta CDR3 regions. TCRdb's version of the immuneACCESS table is confined to in-frame rearrangements and falls short of the full clone set. An unresolved V gene accounts for under half of the shortfall where checked; the remainder is of unknown origin. Across this sample there are about 51,000 clones, with around 77% seen only once. The ten largest clonotypes hold roughly 2% of the sample. The trial excluded patients who had a history of autoimmune disease or who were on systemic immunosuppression. Peripheral blood for TCR sequencing was collected from all dose cohorts at baseline, on cycle 4 day 1, and on cycle 7 day 1. The samples were taken from a phase I, first-in-human, multicenter, open-label dose-escalation trial of ivuxolimab. Adults with locally advanced or metastatic melanoma, renal cell, hepatocellular, or head and neck squamous cell carcinoma were enrolled in the trial. Before TCR sequencing, CD4+ T cells and CD8+ T cells were sorted from peripheral blood as separate populations.

The CDR3 starts with the cysteine, ends with the phenylalanine, and has 15 residues. The entry retains the CDR3 DNA only, 45 bases that are in frame from base 1. Cut back by 8 bases and 9 bases, the V and J ends lie 23 bases apart. CDR1 and CDR2 were assigned from the germline V gene as MNHNS and SASEGT. Overall study results and their limits: Low levels of normalized T-cell clonal expansion were also seen in some nonresponding patients. After ivuxolimab, expanded clones were on average more numerous among CD8+ T cells than among CD4+ T cells. Which antigens the clonally expanded peripheral T cells were specific for was not determined. In partial responders in the 0.1-3.0 mg/kg groups, normalized peripheral clonal expansion was found to be among the lowest, especially among CD8+ T cells. At doses of 0.1 to 3.0 mg/kg, clonal expansion of both CD4+ and CD8+ blood T cells was observed from baseline to week 6.

As regards this clone: Its binding antigen is unknown. Base qualities are not at hand, and no much larger clone is one base apart.

Rearrangement joined TRBV6-1 to TRBJ2-1; TRBD1 is a weak D gene call, 5 bases matching. Sequenced material: CD4+ or CD8+ T cells sorted from blood, taken in a trial of the OX40 agonist ivuxolimab. This receptor was obtained from an adult with an advanced solid tumor such as melanoma, head and neck, liver or kidney cancer. At the DNA level, the sequence is TGTGCCAGCCGACGGGCTCGGCAAGTCCAGGGTGAGCAGTTCTTC. It translates to CASRRARQVQGEQFF.